A single sample gave rise to the 18 T cell receptor beta chains below, sequenced in a study of blood T cell repertoires in COVID-19. The assay was immunoSEQ multiplex PCR, and TCRdb's table has in-frame clones only and misses some. The table includes about 44,000 clones, approximately 88% detected once. Sequencing was carried out using peripheral blood. These receptors all come from a woman aged 40 to 55 with acute or convalescent COVID-19.

V gene TRBV5-1 combines with J gene TRBJ1-2, with 9 bases fitting TRBD1. Germline CDR1 SGHRS, CDR2 YFSETQ. Losses at the gene ends were 2 bases for V and 2 bases for J; bases not matched to a gene: 7. CDR3 size: 16 residues. CDR3 loop: CASSLGDRDANYGYTF. The CDR3 coding sequence is TGCGCCAGCAGCTTAGGGGACAGGGATGCGAACTATGGCTACACCTTC. Using reference TRBV5-1 and TRBJ1-2 for the parts outside the CDR3, the full variable domain is KAGVTQTPRYLIKTRGQQVTLSCSPISGHRSVSWYQQTPGQGLQFLFEYFSETQRNKGNFPGRFSGRQFSNSRSEMNVSTLELGDSALYLCASSLGDRDANYGYTFGSGTRLTVV.

The gene calls are TRBV15 and TRBJ1-5; the D gene is possibly TRBD1 (5 bases). CDR3 size: 16 residues. V was trimmed by 2 bases and J by 2 bases, leaving 13 bases between them. Germline V CDR1 and CDR2: LNHNV, YYDKDF (reference sequence). This chain's CDR3 is CATSRIQGFGNQPQHF. The DNA for the CDR3 is TGTGCCACCAGCAGAATCCAGGGATTTGGCAATCAGCCCCAGCATTTT.

The V gene is TRBV28, the J gene TRBJ2-7; 10 positions agree with TRBD2. Unmatched junction bases numbered 16, after V lost 3 bases and J lost 2 bases. The CDR3 totals 19 residues. The germline V gene encodes CDR1 MDHEN and CDR2 SYDVKM. CDR3 loop: CASSFYWGLAGAVAYEQYF. CDR3 bases: TGTGCCAGCAGTTTCTATTGGGGGCTAGCGGGGGCAGTAGCCTACGAGCAGTACTTC.

The chain has TRBV5-6 and TRBJ1-2; 11 bases fit TRBD1. This CDR3 has 15 amino acids. The V segment lost 4 bases and the J segment 1 base; nucleotides outside the gene matches: 3. Germline V gives CDR1 SGHDT, CDR2 YYEEEE. The CDR3 loop reads CASSTGTGGNYGYTF. DNA of the CDR3: TGTGCCAGCAGCACGGGGACAGGGGGTAACTATGGCTACACCTTC.

This chain uses TRBV27 with TRBJ1-1; D is possibly TRBD1 (5 bases). V was shortened by 11 bases and J by 1 base, with 17 bases between the two germline ends. The CDR3 is 14 amino acids. Germline V lookup: CDR1 MNHEY, CDR2 SMNVEV (reference sequence). The CDR3 sequence: CAAYSGHSNTEAFF. The CDR3, as DNA: TGTGCCGCATACTCTGGACACTCGAACACTGAAGCTTTCTTT.

The rearrangement uses TRBV6-5 and TRBJ1-4, with TRBD1 identical over 8 bases. V dropped 6 bases and J dropped 0; count of bases not matched to a gene: 0. Germline assignment: CDR1 MNHEY and CDR2 SVGAGI. The CDR3 length is 14 residues. CDR3 loop: CASRDRATNEKLFF. Here the CDR3 DNA reads TGTGCCAGCAGGGACAGGGCAACTAATGAAAAACTGTTTTTT.

V gene TRBV12-3 or TRBV12-4 combines with J gene TRBJ1-6, with TRBD1 identical over 7 bases. J was trimmed by 10 bases and V by 6 bases; bases with no gene match: 6. This CDR3 contains 13 residues. The CDR3 protein is CASSDRVRSPLHF. The CDR3 coding sequence is TGTGCCAGCAGCGACAGGGTGAGGTCACCCCTCCACTTT.

This chain uses TRBV5-6 with TRBJ1-5; TRBD1 aligns across 10 bases. Looked up from germline, CDR1 is SGHDT and CDR2 is YYEEEE. Trimming at V came to 4 bases and at J to 6 bases, leaving 10 bases not matched to a gene. The CDR3 runs 16 residues. CDR3 DNA: TGTGCCAGCAGCCTTTCCCCCGGGACAGGGGTTCAGCCCCAGCATTTT. It is translated as CASSLSPGTGVQPQHF. The whole variable domain, remainder taken from reference TRBV5-6 and TRBJ1-5, is DAGVTQSPTHLIKTRGQQVTLRCSPKSGHDTVSWYQQALGQGPQFIFQYYEEEERQRGNFPDRFSGHQFPNYSSELNVNALLLGDSALYLCASSLSPGTGVQPQHFGDGTRLSIL.

The chain recombines TRBV2 with TRBJ1-6; D uncertain. Germline CDR1 SNHLY, CDR2 FYNNEI. Between the trimmed V and J ends, which lost 3 bases and 9 bases, there was a span of 18 bases. The length of the CDR3 is 16 residues. In DNA, the CDR3 is TGTGCCAGCAGTGAGGGTTTATCACGGGGTGGTTCACCCCTCCACTTT. Protein: CASSEGLSRGGSPLHF.

V gene TRBV27 combines with J gene TRBJ1-4, with unresolved D. The CDR3 loop spans 14 amino acids. V shed 7 bases and J shed 3 bases, with 12 bases lying between them. Germline V gives CDR1 MNHEY, CDR2 SMNVEV (reference sequence). CDR3 region: CASKPQVANEKLFF. DNA for the CDR3: TGTGCCAGCAAACCGCAGGTGGCTAATGAAAAACTGTTTTTT.

In nucleotides, the CDR3 is TGTGCCAGCAGCCTAAGAGGGACAGGGGAAGACTATGGCTACACCTTC. Protein product: CASSLRGTGEDYGYTF. V is TRBV3-1 (or the pseudogene TRBV3-2) and J is TRBJ1-2; 10 positions agree with TRBD1. The V and J ends lost 4 bases and 3 bases, in that order; junction bases with no gene match: 8. The length of the CDR3 is 16 residues. The germline V gene has CDR1 LGHDT and CDR2 YNNKEL (reference sequence).

This sequence joins TRBV9 and TRBJ2-1; possibly TRBD2 for D (6 bases). This CDR3 has 16 residues. Germline V gene data show CDR1 as SGDLS and CDR2 as YYNGEE. V dropped 0 bases and J dropped 0 bases, with 10 bases sitting between them. The CDR3 bases are TGTGCCAGCAGCGTAGATTCCGGGAGCTCCTACAATGAGCAGTTCTTC. Amino acid sequence: CASSVDSGSSYNEQFF.

V and J are TRBV6-6 and TRBJ1-1; D uncertain. Germline loops: CDR1 MNHNY, CDR2 SVGAGI (reference sequence). V shed 8 bases and J shed 1 base, with 11 bases lying between them. The CDR3 length is 13 residues. The CDR3 loop is CASGLGENTEAFF. The CDR3 nucleotides are TGTGCCAGCGGCTTAGGAGAGAACACTGAAGCTTTCTTT.

The chain's CDR3 is CASSAPLAGGLDTQYF. CDR3 sequence (DNA): TGTGCCAGCAGCGCCCCCCTAGCGGGGGGGCTTGATACGCAGTATTTT. J is TRBJ2-3 and V is TRBV9; 12 nucleotides align to TRBD2. With 3 bases clipped from V and 6 bases from J, the junction kept 8 bases outside the gene matches. The CDR3 consists of 16 residues. Germline V gives CDR1 SGDLS, CDR2 YYNGEE.

The rearrangement links TRBV11-2 to TRBJ2-3; 7 nucleotides match TRBD1. The germline V gene has CDR1 SGHAT and CDR2 FQNNGV. V was clipped by 0 bases and J by 2 bases; unmatched bases: 8. This CDR3 spans 17 amino acids. CDR3 sequence reads: CASSLDPGTANTDTQYF. CDR3 coding DNA: TGTGCCAGCAGCTTAGATCCGGGGACAGCCAACACAGATACGCAGTATTTT.

The chain is built from TRBV7-9 and TRBJ1-2, with a possible D match to TRBD1 (6 bases). The CDR3 has 13 residues. V lost 7 bases and J lost 2, with 11 bases in between. Germline CDR1 and CDR2: SEHNR and FQNEAQ (reference sequence). DNA of the CDR3: TGTGCCAGCACCCTGGGGGCAAACTATGGCTACACCTTC. It specifies CASTLGANYGYTF.

This chain uses TRBV5-1 with TRBJ1-2; 7 nucleotides agree with TRBD1. Germline V gene sequence: CDR1 SGHRS, CDR2 YFSETQ. The V and J ends lost 7 bases and 5 bases, in that order; junction bases with no gene match: 8. This CDR3 spans 13 amino acids. Here the CDR3 DNA reads TGCGCCAGCGGCGCCGGGACAGATTATGGCTACACCTTC. Its protein product is CASGAGTDYGYTF.

CDR3 in amino acids: CAIHGGLSNQPQHF. In DNA, the CDR3 is TGTGCCATCCACGGGGGACTCAGCAATCAGCCCCAGCATTTT. The genes are TRBV28 and TRBJ1-5, with a tentative D call TRBD1 (5 bases). This CDR3 spans 14 amino acids. Deletions cut 10 bases from V and 1 base from J, with 14 bases between. Looked up from germline, CDR1 is MDHEN and CDR2 is SYDVKM. The full variable domain, completed using reference TRBV28 and TRBJ1-5, is DVKVTQSSRYLVKRTGEKVFLECVQDMDHENMFWYRQDPGLGLRLIYFSYDVKMKEKGDIPEGYSVSREKKERFSLILESASTNQTSMYLCAIHGGLSNQPQHFGDGTRLSIL.